This is a list of T cell receptor beta chains from one sample in a study of blood T cells in healthy people across ages. TCRdb reprocessed the 5' RACE reads via MiXCR and lists one record per CDR3 protein. The table lists roughly 800,000 distinct CDR3 sequences, roughly 64% of them singletons. The source material was blood. The receptors derive from a man aged 25 to 40 in good health. CDR3s include the opening cysteine and the closing phenylalanine or tryptophan. A D gene is named only where the DNA matches it firmly. Where a row states a size, it is once, few, many or the class of an expanded clone; other rows omit it.

D gene,clone size,V gene,J gene,CDR3 protein,CDR3 DNA
NA,NA,TRBV20-1,TRBJ1-4,CSAKWQGDEKLFF,TGCAGTGCTAAGTGGCAGGGAGATGAAAAACTGTTTTTT
NA,once,TRBV6-2/TRBV6-3,TRBJ1-2,CASSYSASLEDYGYTF,TGTGCCAGCAGTTACTCGGCATCACTGGAAGACTATGGCTACACCTTC
NA,NA,TRBV6-2/TRBV6-3,TRBJ2-7,CASSLQFYEQYF,TGTGCCAGCAGTCTCCAATTCTACGAGCAGTACTTC
NA,NA,TRBV20-1,TRBJ2-7,CSARDRGGAYEQYF,TGCAGTGCTAGAGATCGGGGCGGGGCCTACGAGCAGTACTTC
NA,NA,TRBV3-1,TRBJ2-1,CASSRGGPVSYNEQFF,TGTGCCAGCAGCCGGGGGGGCCCCGTGTCCTACAATGAGCAGTTCTTC
TRBD2,NA,TRBV7-2,TRBJ2-3,CASRRPGLANTDTQYF,TGTGCCAGCAGAAGACCGGGACTAGCGAACACAGATACGCAGTATTTT
NA,NA,TRBV18,TRBJ2-3,CASSPPRVAPTDTQYF,TGTGCCAGCTCACCACCCCGCGTAGCCCCCACAGATACGCAGTATTTT
TRBD1,NA,TRBV6-6,TRBJ1-5,CASSFTGTGDQPQHF,TGTGCCAGCAGTTTTACCGGGACAGGAGATCAGCCCCAGCATTTT
NA,few,TRBV5-1,TRBJ1-2,CASRWDIFYGYTF,TGCGCCAGCAGATGGGACATTTTCTATGGCTACACCTTC
NA,NA,TRBV7-9,TRBJ2-7,CASSSLWGQREGYEQYF,TGTGCCAGCAGCTCCCTTTGGGGACAGAGGGAGGGCTACGAGCAGTACTTC
NA,NA,TRBV15,TRBJ2-1,CATSSSKLVASEQFF,TGTGCCACCTCCTCTTCCAAACTCGTAGCAAGTGAGCAGTTCTTC
NA,NA,TRBV7-2,TRBJ2-7,CASTAPVAMYEQYF,TGTGCCAGCACCGCGCCCGTAGCAATGTACGAGCAGTACTTC
NA,NA,TRBV13,TRBJ1-2,CASSSSRSYGYTF,TGTGCCAGCAGCTCTTCGCGGAGTTATGGCTACACCTTC
NA,few,TRBV10-3,TRBJ2-3,CAISGGVSTDTQYF,TGTGCCATCAGCGGCGGGGTCTCCACCGATACGCAGTATTTT
TRBD1,few,TRBV7-2,TRBJ2-2,CASSLIRDSNTGELFF,TGTGCCAGCAGCTTGATCCGGGACAGCAACACCGGGGAGCTGTTTTTT
TRBD1,NA,TRBV10-3,TRBJ1-2,CAISEGTGGGVLGYTF,TGTGCCATCAGTGAGGGGACAGGCGGTGGGGTCCTTGGCTACACCTTC
TRBD2,NA,TRBV2,TRBJ2-1,CASLEVLAGENGEQFF,TGTGCCAGCCTAGAAGTACTAGCGGGAGAAAACGGTGAGCAGTTCTTC
NA,NA,TRBV27,TRBJ1-2,CASSFNPQGYYGYTF,TGTGCCAGCAGCTTTAACCCACAGGGTTACTATGGCTACACCTTC
NA,NA,TRBV20-1,TRBJ2-1,CSASRQVDNEQFF,TGCAGTGCTAGTCGCCAGGTCGACAATGAGCAGTTCTTC
NA,NA,TRBV27,TRBJ2-1,CASSLAGPIYNEQFF,TGTGCCAGCAGTTTAGCGGGACCGATATACAATGAGCAGTTCTTC
TRBD2,NA,TRBV7-9,TRBJ2-1,CASSRSASGSNEQFF,TGTGCCAGCAGCCGATCGGCTAGCGGGAGCAATGAGCAGTTCTTC
NA,few,TRBV7-9,TRBJ2-3,CASSLSLQDGHTDTQYF,TGTGCCAGCAGCTTATCCCTCCAAGATGGTCACACAGATACGCAGTATTTT
NA,NA,TRBV13,TRBJ2-1,CASSGTPTVEQFF,TGTGCCAGCAGCGGGACACCCACAGTTGAGCAGTTCTTC
TRBD1,NA,TRBV9,TRBJ1-2,CASSVVGTGDYGYTF,TGTGCCAGCAGCGTAGTGGGGACAGGGGACTATGGCTACACCTTC
NA,few,TRBV7-8,TRBJ1-2,CASSSSANNYGYTF,TGTGCCAGCAGCTCCTCCGCTAACAACTATGGCTACACCTTC
TRBD1,few,TRBV24-1,TRBJ2-1,CATSDWGQEQFF,TGTGCCACCAGTGATTGGGGACAGGAGCAGTTCTTC
TRBD2,NA,TRBV7-2,TRBJ2-3,CASSLLSGSPDTQYF,TGTGCCAGCAGCTTACTCAGCGGGAGCCCAGATACGCAGTATTTT
TRBD2,NA,TRBV12-3/TRBV12-4,TRBJ2-3,CASSLNPSGYTDTQYF,TGTGCCAGCAGTTTAAACCCTAGCGGTTACACAGATACGCAGTATTTT
NA,NA,TRBV7-6,TRBJ2-1,CASSLAAGATGLNNEQFF,TGTGCCAGCAGCTTAGCGGCGGGGGCTACCGGGTTGAACAATGAGCAGTTCTTC
NA,many,TRBV25-1,TRBJ1-1,CASRVSLEAEAFF,TGTGCCAGCAGGGTCTCCCTGGAGGCTGAAGCTTTCTTT
NA,few,TRBV7-2,TRBJ2-1,CASSVAASSYNEQFF,TGTGCCAGCAGCGTAGCGGCTAGCAGCTACAATGAGCAGTTCTTC
TRBD2,NA,TRBV7-2,TRBJ2-7,CASSFIVGGLAGTYEQYF,TGTGCCAGCAGCTTTATTGTGGGGGGACTAGCGGGAACCTACGAGCAGTACTTC
TRBD1,NA,TRBV12-3/TRBV12-4,TRBJ1-2,CASSLVRGYGYTF,TGTGCCAGCAGTTTGGTCAGGGGGTATGGCTACACCTTC
NA,NA,TRBV20-1,TRBJ2-1,CSADDNEQFF,TGCAGTGCCGATGACAATGAGCAGTTCTTC
TRBD2,NA,TRBV5-1,TRBJ2-1,CASSLSGRSYNEQFF,TGCGCCAGCAGCCTTAGCGGGAGGTCCTACAATGAGCAGTTCTTC
NA,NA,TRBV30,TRBJ2-6,CAWTWGTLAGANVLTF,TGTGCCTGGACTTGGGGAACTCTTGCTGGGGCCAACGTCCTGACTTTC
NA,many,TRBV7-9,TRBJ2-1,CASGVSGYLYNEQFF,TGTGCCAGCGGTGTTAGCGGATACTTATACAATGAGCAGTTCTTC
TRBD1,once,TRBV20-1,TRBJ1-2,CSATAGTVYGYTF,TGCAGTGCCACGGCCGGGACAGTGTATGGCTACACCTTC
NA,NA,TRBV10-3,TRBJ1-1,CAISEQGMNTEAFF,TGTGCCATCAGTGAGCAGGGGATGAACACTGAAGCTTTCTTT
NA,NA,TRBV5-6,TRBJ2-5,CASSFFPVIPQTQYF,TGTGCCAGCAGCTTCTTCCCCGTCATTCCTCAGACCCAGTACTTC
NA,NA,TRBV10-2,TRBJ1-5,CASSRTLGNQPQHF,TGCGCCAGCAGTAGGACACTGGGCAATCAGCCCCAGCATTTT
NA,few,TRBV29-1,TRBJ2-7,CSVEADYEQYF,TGCAGCGTTGAAGCTGACTACGAGCAGTACTTC
TRBD1,NA,TRBV4-1,TRBJ1-2,CASSYPHGTGAEGYTF,TGCGCCAGCAGCTACCCCCACGGGACAGGGGCGGAAGGCTACACCTTC
NA,NA,TRBV10-3,TRBJ2-5,CATQSSKGDEQYF,TGTGCCACACAATCTTCCAAAGGCGATGAGCAGTACTTC
TRBD2,few,TRBV29-1,TRBJ2-3,CSVASGSSTDTQYF,TGCAGCGTTGCGAGCGGGAGCTCAACAGATACGCAGTATTTT